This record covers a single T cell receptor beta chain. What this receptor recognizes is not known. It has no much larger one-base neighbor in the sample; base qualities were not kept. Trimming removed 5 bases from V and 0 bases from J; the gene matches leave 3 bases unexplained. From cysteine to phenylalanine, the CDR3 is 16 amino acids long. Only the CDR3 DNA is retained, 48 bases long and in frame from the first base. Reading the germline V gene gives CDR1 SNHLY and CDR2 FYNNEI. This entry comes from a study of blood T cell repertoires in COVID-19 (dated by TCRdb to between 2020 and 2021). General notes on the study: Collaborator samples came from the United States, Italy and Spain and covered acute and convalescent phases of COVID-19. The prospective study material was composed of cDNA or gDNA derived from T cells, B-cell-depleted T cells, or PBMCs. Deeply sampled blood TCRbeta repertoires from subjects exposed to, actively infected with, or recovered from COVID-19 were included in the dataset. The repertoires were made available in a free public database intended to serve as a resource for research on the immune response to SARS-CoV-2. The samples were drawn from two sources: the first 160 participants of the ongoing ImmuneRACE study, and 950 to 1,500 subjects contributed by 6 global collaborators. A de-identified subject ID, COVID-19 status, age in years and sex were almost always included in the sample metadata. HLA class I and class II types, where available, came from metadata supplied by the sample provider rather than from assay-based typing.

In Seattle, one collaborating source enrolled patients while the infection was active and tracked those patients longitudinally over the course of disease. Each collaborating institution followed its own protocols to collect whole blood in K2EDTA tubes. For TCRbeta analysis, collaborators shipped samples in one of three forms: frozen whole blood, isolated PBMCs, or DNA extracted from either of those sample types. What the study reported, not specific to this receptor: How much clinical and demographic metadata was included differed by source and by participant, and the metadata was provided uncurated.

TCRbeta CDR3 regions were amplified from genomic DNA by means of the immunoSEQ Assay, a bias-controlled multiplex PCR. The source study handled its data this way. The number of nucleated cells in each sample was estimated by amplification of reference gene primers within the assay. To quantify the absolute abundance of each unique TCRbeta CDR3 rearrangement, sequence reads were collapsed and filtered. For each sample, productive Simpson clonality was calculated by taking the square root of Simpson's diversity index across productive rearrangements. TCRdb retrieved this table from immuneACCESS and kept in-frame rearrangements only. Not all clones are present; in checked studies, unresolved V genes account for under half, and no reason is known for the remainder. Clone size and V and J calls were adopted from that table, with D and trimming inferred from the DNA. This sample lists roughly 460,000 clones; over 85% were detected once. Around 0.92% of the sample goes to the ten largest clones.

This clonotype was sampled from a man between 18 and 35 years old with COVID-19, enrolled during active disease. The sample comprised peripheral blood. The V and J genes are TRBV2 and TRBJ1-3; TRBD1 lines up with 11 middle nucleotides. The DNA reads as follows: TGTGCCAGCAGTAGGGACAGGGGGTTCTCTGGAAACACCATATATTTT. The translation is CASSRDRGFSGNTIYF.